Below are 5 T cell receptor beta chains sequenced from a single sample in a study of regulatory T cells in long-lasting Graves disease. CDR3-region Arm-PCR and iRepertoire HTBI primers produced the TCR beta libraries. A single record per CDR3 protein comes from TCRdb applying MiXCR to the multiplex PCR reads. The repertoire holds about 310,000 distinct CDR3 sequences, roughly 21% seen once, with roughly three fifths in the top ten. Regarding time point: persistent/refractory GD, antithyroid drugs over 5 years with positive TRAb. PBMC-derived RNA was used for the TCR library. Specimen: peripheral blood mononuclear cells (PBMCs), collected when the disease was refractory, from a patient treated with antithyroid drugs. The receptor source for this set is a female donor with Graves disease.

The chain employs TRBV14 and TRBJ2-2, with D unresolved. From germline, CDR1 is SGHDN and CDR2 FVKESK. The CDR3 extends over 12 amino acids. The V and J ends lost 2 bases and 6 bases respectively, with 4 bases between them. The CDR3 DNA reads TGTGCCAGCAGCCAAACCTCCGGGGAGCTGTTTTTT. Amino acid sequence: CASSQTSGELFF.

Of note for this clonotype: A read error may explain this, as a much larger clone is one base away. The chain employs TRBV20-1 and TRBJ2-5; D gene ambiguous. V gave up 3 bases and J gave up 5 bases, with 4 bases separating them. CDR1 is DFQATT and CDR2 is SNEGSKA in the germline V gene (reference sequence). CDR3 length equals 10 residues. Here the CDR3 DNA reads TGCAGTGCTAGTGTCGAGACCCAGTACTTC. Residues: CSASVETQYF.

This clonotype was recorded at least ten times. This chain joins TRBV11-2 and TRBJ2-2; 10 bases match TRBD2. Trimming at V came to 7 bases and at J to 6 bases, leaving 17 bases not matched to a gene. From germline, CDR1 is SGHAT and CDR2 FQNNGV. The CDR3 loop spans 18 amino acids. The CDR3: CASTPGWLAGEGAGELFF. CDR3 coding DNA: TGTGCCAGCACCCCCGGGTGGCTAGCGGGAGAAGGGGCCGGGGAGCTGTTTTTT.

The chain is built from TRBV6-1 and TRBJ1-5, with 11 bases lining up with TRBD1. This CDR3 comprises 14 residues. V lost 5 bases to trimming and J lost 5 bases; unmatched junction nucleotides: 2. Germline assignment: CDR1 MNHNS and CDR2 SASEGT. The CDR3 sequence is CASSPGQGDQPQHF. The CDR3 region has the DNA TGTGCCAGCAGTCCGGGACAGGGGGATCAGCCCCAGCATTTT.

This clonotype has a handful of counts. The rearrangement uses TRBV11-2 and TRBJ2-2, with 7 bases aligning to TRBD1. The germline V gene encodes CDR1 SGHAT and CDR2 FQNNGV. The CDR3 consists of 17 residues. The trim removed 5 bases at V and 2 bases at J, leaving 11 bases unmatched. CDR3 sequence reads: CASSPRPGTENTGELFF. CDR3 bases: TGTGCCAGCAGCCCCCGCCCCGGGACAGAAAACACCGGGGAGCTGTTTTTT.